This entry describes one T cell receptor beta chain. The CDR3 consists of 14 residues. The J segment lost 5 bases and the V segment lost 5 bases, leaving 9 bases of the junction unmatched. The germline CDR1 and CDR2 sequences are MDHEN and SYDVKM. Isolated RNA was reverse transcribed in full, so expressed TCRB transcripts were sequenced. The table came from immunoSEQ multiplex PCR; TCRdb's copy has only in-frame clones and leaves some out. The sample includes 40,000 or so clones, 51% of them seen just once. The data were obtained in a study of beta chain features in type 1 diabetes. Sequencing used Tregs from blood. This TCR was sampled from a woman aged 18 to 35 in good health. V is TRBV28 and J is TRBJ2-7; 7 bases fit TRBD1. CDR3 sequence reads: CASSRITGVNEQYF. The CDR3 bases are TGTGCCAGCAGTAGGATAACAGGGGTAAACGAGCAGTACTTC.